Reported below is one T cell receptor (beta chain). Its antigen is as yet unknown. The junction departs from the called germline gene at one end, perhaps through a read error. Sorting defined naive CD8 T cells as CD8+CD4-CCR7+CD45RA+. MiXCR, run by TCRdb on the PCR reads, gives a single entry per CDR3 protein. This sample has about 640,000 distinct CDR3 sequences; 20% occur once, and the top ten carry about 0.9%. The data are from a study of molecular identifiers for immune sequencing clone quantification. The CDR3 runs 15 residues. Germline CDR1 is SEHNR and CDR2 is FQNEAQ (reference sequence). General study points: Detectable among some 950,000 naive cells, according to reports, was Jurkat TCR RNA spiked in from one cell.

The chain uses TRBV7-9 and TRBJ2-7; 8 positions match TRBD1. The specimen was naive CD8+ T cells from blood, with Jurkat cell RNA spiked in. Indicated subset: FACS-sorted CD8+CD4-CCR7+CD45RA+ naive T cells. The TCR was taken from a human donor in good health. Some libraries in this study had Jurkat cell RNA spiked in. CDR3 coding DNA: TGCGCCAGCAGTTTACCCGACAGGGGCGAGTACGAGCGGTACTTC. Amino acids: CASSLPDRGEYERYF.